Listed below are T cell receptor beta chains from one sample, sequenced in a study of OX40 agonist ivuxolimab in advanced cancers. Using immunoSEQ multiplex PCR, the repertoire was profiled, and TCRdb retains in-frame clones only, with some absent. The table shows about 45,000 clones, with roughly 93% occurring only once. The source was CD4+ or CD8+ T cells sorted from blood, collected in a trial of the OX40 agonist ivuxolimab. These TCRs come from an adult with an advanced solid tumor such as melanoma, head and neck, liver or kidney cancer. CDR3s include the opening cysteine and the closing phenylalanine or tryptophan. D genes are given only for firm matches. Some rows mark clone size as missing; the rest say once, few, many or name a class of expanded clone.

>TRBJ2-1|-|few|TRBV6-5
CASSYGGSYNEQFF
TGTGCCAGCAGTTACGGGGGTTCCTACAATGAGCAGTTCTTC
>TRBJ2-1|TRBD2|-|TRBV28
CASSNPSGGAYNEQFF
TGTGCCAGCAGTAATCCTAGCGGGGGAGCCTACAATGAGCAGTTCTTC
>TRBJ2-3|TRBD2|-|TRBV5-4
CASQRGNTDTQYF
TGTGCCAGCCAGCGGGGGAACACAGATACGCAGTATTTT
>TRBJ1-1|-|-|TRBV2
CASSPGPTNTEAFF
TGTGCCAGCAGCCCGGGACCAACCAACACTGAAGCTTTCTTT
>TRBJ2-7|-|-|TRBV9
CASSVSDYEQYF
TGTGCCAGCAGCGTTAGCGACTACGAGCAGTACTTC
>TRBJ1-3|-|-|TRBV5-1
CASSSGTAYSGNTIYF
TGCGCCAGCAGCTCGGGGACTGCCTACTCTGGAAACACCATATATTTT
>TRBJ1-1|TRBD1|-|TRBV19
CASSSTGQGNTEAFF
TGTGCCAGTAGTAGTACCGGACAGGGGAACACTGAAGCTTTCTTT
>TRBJ2-5|-|once|TRBV28
CASRSPGVPQETQYF
TGTGCCAGCAGGAGTCCGGGGGTACCCCAAGAGACCCAGTACTTC
>TRBJ1-1|TRBD1|-|TRBV30
CAWSQGGYTEAFF
TGTGCCTGGAGTCAGGGGGGGTACACTGAAGCTTTCTTT
>TRBJ2-7|-|-|TRBV7-9
CASSSWVPTEAYEQYF
TGTGCCAGCAGCTCCTGGGTACCGACAGAGGCCTACGAGCAGTACTTC
>TRBJ2-7|-|-|TRBV5-1
CASSLGGYEQYF
TGCGCCAGCAGCTTGGGGGGTTACGAGCAGTACTTC
>TRBJ2-5|TRBD2|-|TRBV13
CASSWSGSNGRETQYF
TGTGCCAGCAGCTGGAGCGGGAGCAACGGGCGGGAGACCCAGTACTTC
>TRBJ1-6|-|-|TRBV14
CASSQEAGSSPLHF
TGTGCCAGCAGCCAAGAGGCAGGGAGTTCACCCCTCCACTTT
>TRBJ2-5|-|-|TRBV9
CASTPRGGGGQETQYF
TGTGCCAGCACCCCCCGAGGGGGAGGAGGGCAAGAGACCCAGTACTTC
>TRBJ2-3|-|-|TRBV7-8
CASIIYGGLSTDTQYF
TGTGCCAGCATTATCTATGGGGGACTTAGCACAGATACGCAGTATTTT
>TRBJ2-5|-|-|TRBV11-1
CASSQGGETQYF
TGTGCCAGCAGCCAAGGAGGAGAGACCCAGTACTTC
>TRBJ2-1|-|-|TRBV28
CASSLFSYNEQFF
TGTGCCAGCAGTTTATTTTCTTACAATGAGCAGTTCTTC
>TRBJ2-7|-|-|TRBV5-8
CASSLEGHARGTYEQYF
TGTGCCAGCAGCTTGGAAGGACATGCCAGGGGTACCTACGAGCAGTACTTC
>TRBJ2-5|-|-|TRBV2
CASNVLNSETQYF
TGTGCCAGTAACGTCCTAAACAGCGAGACCCAGTACTTC
>TRBJ2-3|-|-|TRBV5-4
CASSLAGLITDTQYF
TGTGCCAGCAGCTTGGCGGGACTTATCACAGATACGCAGTATTTT
>TRBJ2-3|TRBD1|-|TRBV5-6
CASSGIQDRVVGIYTQYF
TGTGCCAGCAGCGGGATCCAGGACAGGGTAGTGGGGATTTATACGCAGTATTTT
>TRBJ1-3|-|-|TRBV4-2
CASSQEVVGLAGNTIYF
TGTGCCAGCAGTCAGGAGGTAGTTGGCCTAGCTGGAAACACCATATATTTT
>TRBJ2-1|TRBD1|-|TRBV9
CASSPGTGDNEQFF
TGTGCCAGCAGCCCCGGGACAGGGGATAATGAGCAGTTCTTC
>TRBJ2-3|-|few|TRBV9
CASSDREGDSTDTQYF
TGTGCCAGCAGCGACAGGGAAGGGGATAGCACAGATACGCAGTATTTT
>TRBJ2-7|-|-|TRBV27
CASSYGSLYEQYF
TGTGCCAGCAGTTACGGGTCACTCTACGAGCAGTACTTC
>TRBJ2-1|-|-|TRBV2
CASQDRFSYNEQFF
TGTGCCAGCCAAGACAGGTTCTCCTACAATGAGCAGTTCTTC
>TRBJ2-1|-|-|TRBV4-2
CASSQGYSYNEQFF
TGTGCCAGCAGCCAAGGGTACTCCTACAATGAGCAGTTCTTC
>TRBJ1-2|-|-|TRBV27
CASSLTEGDYYGYTF
TGTGCCAGCAGCTTAACCGAGGGGGACTACTATGGCTACACCTTC
>TRBJ1-2|TRBD1|-|TRBV14
CASSHVPGQGPPGGYTF
TGTGCCAGCAGCCACGTACCGGGACAGGGGCCCCCCGGCGGCTACACCTTC
>TRBJ2-1|TRBD2|-|TRBV4-2
CASSFFSGGARFNEQFF
TGTGCCAGCAGCTTTTTCAGCGGGGGGGCCAGGTTTAATGAGCAGTTCTTC
>TRBJ2-7|TRBD2|-|TRBV13
CASSSIAGTSGSEQYF
TGTGCCAGCAGCAGCATAGCCGGGACTAGCGGAAGCGAGCAGTACTTC
>TRBJ2-7|-|-|TRBV19
CASSIGTQLSYEQYF
TGTGCCAGTAGTATCGGGACACAACTCTCCTACGAGCAGTACTTC
>TRBJ2-7|-|-|TRBV9
CASSASDIYEQYF
TGTGCCAGCAGCGCTTCGGACATCTACGAGCAGTACTTC
>TRBJ2-2|-|-|TRBV9
CASSVGVTGELFF
TGTGCCAGCAGCGTAGGGGTTACCGGGGAGCTGTTTTTT
>TRBJ2-3|-|-|TRBV6-1
CASNLIGFADTQYF
TGTGCCAGCAATTTGATAGGGTTCGCAGATACGCAGTATTTT
>TRBJ2-2|-|-|TRBV28
CASSSLGGDTGELFF
TGTGCCAGCAGTTCCCTGGGGGGCGACACCGGGGAGCTGTTTTTT
>TRBJ2-5|-|once|TRBV28
CASSLSAAQYF
TGTGCCAGCAGTTTATCGGCGGCCCAGTACTTC
>TRBJ1-1|-|-|TRBV7-9
CASSRDRIPEAFF
TGTGCCAGCAGCCGAGACAGGATTCCTGAAGCTTTCTTT
>TRBJ2-7|-|-|TRBV29-1
CSVVGGGAYEQYF
TGCAGCGTTGTAGGGGGGGGAGCCTACGAGCAGTACTTC
>TRBJ2-7|TRBD1|-|TRBV6-1
CASSHGQGLGEQYF
TGTGCCAGCAGTCACGGACAGGGATTAGGCGAGCAGTACTTC
>TRBJ1-1|-|-|TRBV28
CASSFLGAPEAFF
TGTGCCAGCAGTTTCCTAGGGGCCCCTGAAGCTTTCTTT
>TRBJ2-5|-|-|TRBV7-9
CASSLSGSPQETQYF
TGTGCCAGCAGCTTAAGTGGTAGCCCTCAAGAGACCCAGTACTTC
>TRBJ2-7|TRBD2|-|TRBV9
CASSVAASGGNEQYF
TGTGCCAGCAGCGTAGCGGCTAGCGGGGGGAACGAGCAGTACTTC
>TRBJ2-7|-|once|TRBV14
CASSQVSYEQYF
TGTGCCAGCAGCCAAGTTTCATACGAGCAGTACTTC
>TRBJ2-7|TRBD1|-|TRBV25-1
CASSEYTDRVSEQYF
TGTGCCAGCAGTGAATATACGGACAGGGTATCCGAGCAGTACTTC
>TRBJ2-3|-|-|TRBV6-1
CASSGLQGSTDTQYF
TGTGCCAGCAGTGGCCTACAGGGTTCCACAGATACGCAGTATTTT
>TRBJ2-1|TRBD2|-|TRBV7-6
CASSYLAGGTYEQFF
TGTGCCAGCAGCTATCTAGCGGGAGGAACATATGAGCAGTTCTTC
>TRBJ1-5|-|-|TRBV19
CASSLRDGNQPQHF
TGTGCCAGTAGTCTCCGGGACGGGAATCAGCCCCAGCATTTT
>TRBJ2-1|-|-|TRBV4-2
CASSQADAGRWEQFF
TGTGCCAGCAGCCAAGCGGACGCAGGGCGGTGGGAGCAGTTCTTC
>TRBJ2-7|-|-|TRBV7-9
CASSWVGSSYEQYF
TGTGCCAGCAGCTGGGTTGGGAGCTCCTACGAGCAGTACTTC
>TRBJ2-5|TRBD2|-|TRBV7-8
CASSFGGGSGETQYF
TGTGCCAGCAGCTTCGGGGGGGGTTCAGGAGAGACCCAGTACTTC
>TRBJ1-2|-|-|TRBV28
CAIQLREYRRINYGYTF
TGTGCCATCCAATTAAGGGAGTACAGGAGGATTAACTATGGCTACACCTTC
>TRBJ2-3|-|-|TRBV28
CASKGDDGGVDTQYF
TGTGCCAGCAAAGGGGACGATGGCGGAGTAGATACGCAGTATTTT
>TRBJ2-2|-|-|TRBV14
CASSLSLAIPNTGELFF
TGTGCCAGCAGCCTGTCTTTGGCCATCCCGAACACCGGGGAGCTGTTTTTT